The next 24 T cell receptor beta chains were all read from a single sample in a study of T cells after yellow fever vaccination. TCRdb reprocessed the 5' RACE reads with MiXCR, giving one entry per CDR3 protein. The data hold more than 350,000 distinct CDR3 sequences, with approximately 10% observed a single time. Here the sequenced sample was PBMCs, taken on the day of the first yellow fever vaccination. The receptors shown here come from a man younger than 35 who received the YFV17D yellow fever vaccine.

This clonotype has just a few counts. V is TRBV11-2 and J is TRBJ1-6; D is unclear. This CDR3 is 17 amino acids long. Per germline, CDR1 SGHAT and CDR2 FQNNGV. Trimming removed 5 bases at V and 7 bases at J, with 21 bases between. DNA of the CDR3: TGTGCCAGCAGCCCTGGCCGGGGTCAGAATCTAAATTCACCCCTCCACTTT. It encodes CASSPGRGQNLNSPLHF. Using reference TRBV11-2 and TRBJ1-6 for the parts outside the CDR3, the full variable domain is EAGVAQSPRYKIIEKRQSVAFWCNPISGHATLYWYQQILGQGPKLLIQFQNNGVVDDSQLPKDRFSAERLKGVDSTLKIQPAKLEDSAVYLCASSPGRGQNLNSPLHFGNGTRLTVT.

This chain uses TRBV4-3 with TRBJ1-1; TRBD1 aligns across 11 bases. This CDR3 is built from 16 residues. Trimming cost V 0 bases and J 5 bases; bases outside gene matches: 5. CDR1 LGHNA and CDR2 YSLEER come from the germline V gene. The CDR3 reads CASSQEVGTGGTEAFF. The CDR3 region has the DNA TGCGCCAGCAGCCAAGAGGTTGGGACAGGGGGAACTGAAGCTTTCTTT.

This clonotype was seen only a few times. The chain employs TRBV20-1 and TRBJ2-4; 7 bases align to TRBD2. Unmatched junction bases numbered 7, after V lost 7 bases and J lost 1 base. This CDR3 spans 14 amino acids. Germline CDR1 is DFQATT and CDR2 is SNEGSKA (reference sequence). In nucleotides, the CDR3 is TGCAGTGAGCTGGGGAGGGAGGCCAAAAACATTCAGTACTTC. Protein product: CSELGREAKNIQYF.

This clonotype was seen a few times. CDR3 in DNA: TGCAGTGCTAGAGGCCGTAGCGGGGGGCCCCAGGTGGCCCAGTACTTC. Translated: CSARGRSGGPQVAQYF. The chain links TRBV20-1 to TRBJ2-5, with 10 bases lining up with TRBD2. V dropped 1 base and J dropped 9; count of bases not matched to a gene: 14. Germline V gene lookup returns CDR1 DFQATT and CDR2 SNEGSKA (reference sequence). This CDR3 spans 16 amino acids.

This clonotype came up many times. The chain employs TRBV19 and TRBJ2-7, with D maybe TRBD1 (6 bases). Germline loops: CDR1 LNHDA, CDR2 SQIVND (reference sequence). This CDR3 spans 15 amino acids. Trimming took off 5 bases at V and 3 bases at J, with 17 bases between the two ends. The CDR3 sequence is CASSLAGTGLYEQYF. The CDR3 DNA is TGTGCCAGTAGTCTCGCCGGAACAGGGCTCTACGAGCAGTACTTC.

V gene TRBV4-3 combines with J gene TRBJ1-4; perhaps TRBD1 as D (5 bases). The CDR3 loop spans 14 amino acids. V was clipped by 7 bases and J by 5 bases, with 14 bases between them. The germline V gene encodes CDR1 LGHNA and CDR2 YSLEER. CDR3 nucleotides: TGCGCCAGCACCCTTTGGGGACGCAATGAAAAACTGTTTTTT. It is translated as CASTLWGRNEKLFF.

This clonotype was seen a handful of times. V gene TRBV6-2 or TRBV6-3 combines with J gene TRBJ1-2; TRBD1 agrees at 10 bases. The CDR3 extends over 13 amino acids. Germline CDR1 and CDR2: MNHEY and SVGEGT. The junction had 5 bases not matched to a gene; V was cut back by 5 bases and J by 8 bases. The CDR3 bases are TGTGCCAGCAGTCGGGGGACAGGGGAAGGCTACACCTTC. Translating it yields CASSRGTGEGYTF.

This clonotype was seen a few times. The V gene is TRBV21-1, the J gene TRBJ1-3. TRBV21-1 is a pseudogene. The CDR3 is 16 amino acids. The CDR3 reads CASSKSGSLSGNTIYF. Here the CDR3 DNA reads TGTGCCAGCAGCAAATCTGGGAGCCTCTCTGGAAACACCATATATTTT.

This clonotype was picked up a small number of times. This sequence joins TRBV6-4 and TRBJ2-7; D gene ambiguous. Trimming removed 7 bases from V and 5 bases from J, with 24 bases in between. This CDR3 comprises 16 residues. CDR1 and CDR2 (germline): MRHNA, SNTAGT. The chain's CDR3 is CASIGDRARDPHEQYF. As DNA, the CDR3 is TGTGCCAGCATTGGGGATAGGGCTAGAGACCCACACGAGCAGTACTTC.

This clonotype was detected many times. The chain has TRBV6-4 and TRBJ2-3; TRBD2 matches 10 bases. Trimming took 4 bases from V and 1 from J; bases not matched to a gene: 2. Germline CDR1 MRHNA, CDR2 SNTAGT. The CDR3 runs 15 residues. The DNA for the CDR3 is TGTGCCAGCAGTGCAACTAGCGGGGGCACAGATACGCAGTATTTT. Translating it yields CASSATSGGTDTQYF.

This clonotype was picked up a small number of times. The chain carries TRBV12-3 or TRBV12-4 and TRBJ2-6, with D maybe TRBD2 (5 bases). Between the trimmed V and J ends, which lost 5 bases and 9 bases, there was a span of 14 bases. The CDR3 runs 14 residues. As DNA, the CDR3 is TGTGCCAGCAGTCGAGGAGGCCTACGCAACGTCCTGACTTTC. It is translated as CASSRGGLRNVLTF.

This clonotype was seen a few times. The V call is TRBV5-6, the J call TRBJ2-1, with D unclear. This CDR3 has 13 amino acids. The germline V gene has CDR1 SGHDT and CDR2 YYEEEE. V was pared by 0 bases and J by 9 bases, with 10 bases between. CDR3 region: CASSLVQMTEQFF. CDR3 in DNA: TGTGCCAGCAGCTTGGTACAGATGACTGAGCAGTTCTTC.

This clonotype showed up just a few times. The chain is built from TRBV11-2 and TRBJ2-5; the D gene is possibly TRBD2 (6 bases). Per germline, CDR1 SGHAT and CDR2 FQNNGV. The V gene lost 4 bases and the J gene lost 4 bases, with 13 bases spanning the gap. The CDR3 loop spans 14 amino acids. In nucleotides, the CDR3 is TGTGCCAGCAGCTCTCTAGCGTGGGCAGAGACCCAGTACTTC. This codes for CASSSLAWAETQYF.

Points on this clonotype: Because the CDR3 is missing its conserved closing phenylalanine or tryptophan, this is likely a read error. The chain combines TRBV27 with TRBJ2-1; a possible D gene is TRBD1 (6 bases). The V end was cut by 8 bases, the J end by 0 bases, with 11 bases between. The CDR3 totals 14 residues. Germline V CDR1 and CDR2: MNHEY, SMNVEV (reference sequence). This CDR3 is CASQRDNSYNEQFL. DNA of the CDR3: TGTGCCAGCCAACGGGACAACTCCTACAATGAGCAGTTCTTA.

Only a few counts were recorded for this clonotype. The J gene is TRBJ2-5, the V gene TRBV7-8; 7 bases agree with TRBD1. The CDR3 is made up of 18 amino acids. Looked up from germline, CDR1 is SGHVS and CDR2 is FQNEAQ. The V segment lost 1 base and the J segment 5 bases; nucleotides outside the gene matches: 16. In DNA, the CDR3 is TGTGCCAGCAGCTTAGTTAGGAGACAGGGCCTCCGATCTGAGACCCAGTACTTC. This translates into CASSLVRRQGLRSETQYF. The entire variable domain, with the rest obtained from reference TRBV7-8 and TRBJ2-5, is as follows: GAGVSQSPRYKVAKRGQDVALRCDPISGHVSLFWYQQALGQGPEFLTYFQNEAQLDKSGLPSDRFFAERPEGSVSTLKIQRTQQEDSAVYLCASSLVRRQGLRSETQYFGPGTRLLVL.

V usage is TRBV19 and J usage is TRBJ2-5; D possibly corresponds to TRBD1 (6 bases). This CDR3 region has 14 residues. The V end was cut by 4 bases, the J end by 3 bases, with 12 bases between. Germline-derived CDR1 and CDR2 are LNHDA and SQIVND (reference sequence). CDR3 DNA: TGTGCCAGTAGTACGGCAGGGGCGGAAGAGACCCAGTACTTC. Translating gives CASSTAGAEETQYF.

The rearrangement joins TRBV7-9 to TRBJ2-7; the D gene is possibly TRBD2 (5 bases). Trimming removed 5 bases from V and 3 bases from J, with 14 bases in between. Per the germline V gene, CDR1 is SEHNR and CDR2 is FQNEAQ (reference sequence). There are 14 residues in the CDR3. The CDR3 region is CASSRTEALYEQYV. The CDR3 DNA is TGTGCCAGCAGCCGTACGGAGGCCCTCTACGAGCAGTACGTC.

For the CDR3, the DNA is TGTGCCAGCAGCTTAGGAAGGGCAACTAATGAAAAACTGTTTTTT. It is translated as CASSLGRATNEKLFF. The V call is TRBV7-2, the J call TRBJ1-4, with D unresolved. This CDR3 is built from 15 residues. Germline lookup yields CDR1 SGHTA and CDR2 FQGNSA. The germline V and J ends were trimmed by 1 base and 0 bases, with 6 bases remaining between them.

The genes are TRBV20-1 and TRBJ2-3; 8 bases are shared with TRBD2. The ends lost 0 bases at V and 5 bases at J; junction bases unmatched: 13. The CDR3 covers 17 residues. Germline V gene sequence: CDR1 DFQATT, CDR2 SNEGSKA (reference sequence). This CDR3 is CSARDQVAGPVIDTQYF. CDR3 nucleotide sequence: TGCAGTGCTAGAGATCAAGTAGCGGGACCGGTCATAGATACGCAGTATTTT.

This clonotype was seen only a few times. The chain employs TRBV15 and TRBJ2-7, with D possibly being TRBD1 or TRBD2 (5 bases each). This CDR3 is built from 15 residues. In germline, CDR1 is LNHNV, CDR2 YYDKDF (reference sequence). V shed 0 bases and J shed 3 bases, with 12 bases lying between them. CDR3 in amino acids: CATSRDSGTYYEQYF. DNA for the CDR3: TGTGCCACCAGCAGAGATAGTGGGACCTACTACGAGCAGTACTTC.

This clonotype was counted at least ten times. In DNA form, the CDR3 reads TGTGCCACCAGTGATTCCGGGACAGGGAACACTGAAGCTTTCTTT. This codes for CATSDSGTGNTEAFF. The J gene is TRBJ1-1, the V gene TRBV24-1, with 8 bases matching TRBD1. This CDR3 has 15 residues. V dropped 2 bases and J dropped 1; count of bases not matched to a gene: 2. From germline, CDR1 is KGHDR and CDR2 SFDVKD.

This clonotype was detected a few times. The V gene is TRBV7-3, the J gene TRBJ1-6, with D possibly being TRBD1 (5 bases). The CDR3 runs to 15 residues. V gave up 4 bases and J gave up 4 bases, with 11 bases separating them. The germline V gene has CDR1 SGHTA and CDR2 FQGTGA. In nucleotides, the CDR3 is TGTGCCAGCAGCTCGCAGACAGCATATAATTCACCCCTCCACTTT. Protein sequence: CASSSQTAYNSPLHF.

CDR3: CASGLGTGIEQYF. Written as DNA, the CDR3 is TGTGCTAGTGGTTTGGGGACAGGGATCGAGCAGTACTTC. The chain uses TRBV12-5 and TRBJ2-7; 8 bases are a match to TRBD1. CDR3 length equals 13 residues. Per germline, CDR1 LGHNT and CDR2 FRNRAP. V trimming: 1 base; J trimming: 6 bases; junction bases outside the gene matches: 2.

V usage is TRBV4-3 and J usage is TRBJ2-3; D might be TRBD2 (6 bases). The V gene's germline CDR1 is LGHNA and CDR2 YSLEER. This CDR3 is built from 18 residues. Trimming left V 0 bases short and J 4 bases short, with 20 bases between. CDR3: CASSQDRARAGLADTQYF. In nucleotides, the CDR3 is TGCGCCAGCAGCCAAGATCGGGCTCGTGCGGGGCTGGCAGATACGCAGTATTTT.